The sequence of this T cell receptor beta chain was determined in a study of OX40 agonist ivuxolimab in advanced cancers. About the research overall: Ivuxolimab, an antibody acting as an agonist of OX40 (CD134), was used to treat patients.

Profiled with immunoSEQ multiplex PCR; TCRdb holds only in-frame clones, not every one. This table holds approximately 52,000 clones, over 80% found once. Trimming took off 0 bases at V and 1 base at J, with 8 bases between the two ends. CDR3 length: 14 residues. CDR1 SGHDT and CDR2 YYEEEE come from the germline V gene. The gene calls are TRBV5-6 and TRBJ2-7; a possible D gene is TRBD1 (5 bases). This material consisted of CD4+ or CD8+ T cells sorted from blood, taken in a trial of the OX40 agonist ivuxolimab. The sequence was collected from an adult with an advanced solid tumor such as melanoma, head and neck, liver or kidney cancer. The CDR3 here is CASSLGQNSYEQYF. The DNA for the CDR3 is TGTGCCAGCAGCTTGGGACAGAATTCCTACGAGCAGTACTTC.